The 19 T cell receptor beta chains in this list originate from one sample, sequenced in a study of T cell responses to AZD1222 COVID-19 vaccine. Measured with immunoSEQ multiplex PCR; TCRdb has only the in-frame clones, and not every one. Of 95,000 to 150,000 clones in the sample, about 90% are singletons; the top ten hold almost 5.5%. The specimen was peripheral blood, collected on day 0 of AZD1222 vaccination. Receptors originate from an adult in good health.

The chain carries TRBV12-3 or TRBV12-4 and TRBJ1-4, with no clear D. This CDR3 contains 13 residues. Trimming left V 6 bases short and J 8 bases short, with 13 bases between. This chain's CDR3 is CASSQFLGEKLFF. CDR3 coding DNA: TGTGCCAGCAGCCAATTCTTGGGGGAAAAACTGTTTTTT.

The V call is TRBV7-8, the J call TRBJ1-5, with D possibly TRBD1 on 5 matching bases. Deletions cut 5 bases from V and 7 bases from J, with 12 bases between. This CDR3 region has 13 residues. Germline loops: CDR1 SGHVS, CDR2 FQNEAQ. The CDR3 region has the DNA TGTGCCAGCAGCCGTGGGGGGGGACAGCCCCAGCATTTT. Amino acid sequence: CASSRGGGQPQHF.

This clone was seen more than once but under ten times. The rearrangement uses TRBV7-2 and TRBJ2-2; D is perhaps TRBD2 (6 bases). The CDR3 runs 15 residues. The V gene lost 6 bases and the J gene lost 1 base, with 12 bases spanning the gap. Germline V gene lookup returns CDR1 SGHTA and CDR2 FQGNSA. The CDR3 reads CASSLSGQNTGELFF. CDR3 coding DNA: TGTGCCAGCAGTCTTAGCGGACAGAACACCGGGGAGCTGTTTTTT.

The chain combines TRBV7-2 with TRBJ1-5, with D perhaps matching TRBD1 (5 bases). The germline V and J ends were trimmed by 5 bases and 4 bases, with 15 bases remaining between them. Germline V lookup: CDR1 SGHTA, CDR2 FQGNSA. The CDR3 runs to 15 residues. This CDR3 reads CASSPPPGNNQPQHF. In nucleotides, the CDR3 is TGTGCCAGCAGCCCCCCCCCAGGGAATAATCAGCCCCAGCATTTT.

The CDR3 region has the DNA TGTGCCAGCAGGACCGACAGGGGGCGCCACACTGAAGCTTTCTTT. Protein product: CASRTDRGRHTEAFF. The J gene is TRBJ1-1, the V gene TRBV2; 10 bases match TRBD1. The CDR3 runs 15 residues. V dropped 6 bases and J dropped 3; count of bases not matched to a gene: 7. From germline, CDR1 is SNHLY and CDR2 FYNNEI.

The J gene is TRBJ1-5, the V gene TRBV15, with 7 bases fitting TRBD1. Per germline, CDR1 LNHNV and CDR2 YYDKDF (reference sequence). This CDR3 is 17 amino acids long. The J segment lost 0 bases and the V segment lost 4 bases, leaving 9 bases of the junction unmatched. CDR3 nucleotides: TGTGCCACCAGCACCACAGGGACAGAGAATAGCAATCAGCCCCAGCATTTT. Translating gives CATSTTGTENSNQPQHF.

The CDR3 region is CASSLEGQGAEAFF. For the CDR3, the DNA is TGTGCCAGCAGCTTAGAGGGCCAGGGCGCTGAAGCTTTCTTT. V gene TRBV13 combines with J gene TRBJ1-1, with D possibly TRBD1 on 5 matching bases. CDR3 length: 14 amino acids. Between the trimmed V and J ends, which lost 1 base and 6 bases, there was a span of 12 bases. CDR1 is PRHDT, CDR2 FYEKMQ, per germline (reference sequence).

In regard to this clone: The sample has other DNA sequences that encode this CDR3 too. The chain couples TRBV15 to TRBJ1-1; D gene uncertain. V was clipped by 1 base and J by 2 bases, with 5 bases between them. Germline V CDR1 and CDR2: LNHNV, YYDKDF (reference sequence). There are 13 residues in the CDR3. CDR3 residues: CATSRGRNTEAFF. In DNA, the CDR3 is TGTGCCACCAGCAGAGGGAGAAACACTGAAGCTTTCTTT.

V is TRBV12-3 or TRBV12-4 and J is TRBJ2-7, with D unresolved. This CDR3 has 13 residues. The ends were cut back, 3 bases at V and 0 bases at J, with 6 bases in the middle. CDR3 in DNA: TGTGCCAGCAGTTTTGTGAGCTCCTACGAGCAGTACTTC. This gives the protein CASSFVSSYEQYF.

The count of this clone is one. The CDR3 sequence: CASSSAGGPAEQFF. CDR3 DNA sequence: TGTGCCAGCAGTTCCGCGGGAGGTCCGGCTGAGCAGTTCTTC. The V gene is TRBV6-6, the J gene TRBJ2-1; 8 nucleotides match TRBD2. The V segment lost 4 bases and the J segment 9 bases; nucleotides outside the gene matches: 8. Per the germline V gene, CDR1 is MNHNY and CDR2 is SVGAGI (reference sequence). The CDR3 length is 14 residues.

V and J are TRBV6-1 and TRBJ2-2; D may correspond to TRBD1 or TRBD2 (5 bases each). CDR3 length: 17 amino acids. Germline CDR1 and CDR2: MNHNS and SASEGT. V was shortened by 4 bases and J by 0 bases, with 15 bases between the two germline ends. The CDR3 coding sequence is TGTGCCAGCAGTGGCCCCAGGCAGGGAGCGAACACCGGGGAGCTGTTTTTT. Its translation is CASSGPRQGANTGELFF.

This chain connects TRBV3-1 (or the pseudogene TRBV3-2) to TRBJ2-7; D perhaps matches TRBD2 (5 bases). The germline CDR1 and CDR2 sequences are LGHDT and YNNKEL (reference sequence). The V and J ends lost 1 base and 0 bases respectively, with 10 bases between them. CDR3 length equals 15 residues. CDR3 coding DNA: TGTGCCAGCAGCCAAGCTAGCTATTCCTCCTACGAGCAGTACTTC. Its protein is CASSQASYSSYEQYF.

The chain employs TRBV30 and TRBJ2-7, with 11 bases that match TRBD1. The CDR3 extends over 15 amino acids. V shed 8 bases, J shed 5 bases, and the junction held 14 bases outside the gene matches. CDR1 and CDR2 from the germline V gene are GTSNPN and SVGIG (reference sequence). CDR3 in DNA: TGTGCCGGAAGGACAGGGGGCTCGCCTTCCAACGAGCAGTACTTC. This sequence encodes CAGRTGGSPSNEQYF.

The V and J genes are TRBV3-1 (or the pseudogene TRBV3-2) and TRBJ1-6; 7 bases map to TRBD1. The CDR3 runs 15 residues. Germline V gene sequence: CDR1 LGHDT, CDR2 YNNKEL (reference sequence). V gave up 3 bases and J gave up 6 bases; unmatched junction bases: 5. The CDR3 loop is CASSQTGSGNSPLHF. In DNA, the CDR3 is TGTGCCAGCAGCCAGACAGGGTCGGGTAATTCACCCCTCCACTTT.

J is TRBJ1-4 and V is TRBV19; 9 bases fit TRBD1. With 10 bases clipped from V and 8 bases from J, the junction kept 8 bases outside the gene matches. CDR1 and CDR2 (germline): LNHDA, SQIVND (reference sequence). This CDR3 spans 13 amino acids. CDR3 coding DNA: TGTGCCACCAAGGACAGGGGCCGGGAAAAACTGTTTTTT. This gives the protein CATKDRGREKLFF.

The gene calls are TRBV7-2 and TRBJ2-1; D ambiguous. Trimming removed 3 bases at V and 5 bases at J, with 17 bases between. The CDR3 is 16 amino acids. Per germline, CDR1 SGHTA and CDR2 FQGNSA. The CDR3 sequence: CASSFPSGKADNEQFF. In DNA form, the CDR3 reads TGTGCCAGCAGCTTTCCCTCTGGGAAAGCCGACAATGAGCAGTTCTTC.

The chain is built from TRBV18 and TRBJ2-2, with D unresolved. V gave up 0 bases and J gave up 4 bases, with 9 bases separating them. The CDR3 totals 15 residues. Per germline, CDR1 KGHSH and CDR2 LQKENI. The CDR3 sequence is CASSPPVSVTGELFF. The CDR3 DNA reads as TGTGCCAGCTCACCACCGGTATCAGTCACCGGGGAGCTGTTTTTT. Supplemented by reference TRBV18 and TRBJ2-2, the full variable domain reads NAGVMQNPRHLVRRRGQEARLRCSPMKGHSHVYWYRQLPEEGLKFMVYLQKENIIDESGMPKERFSAEFPKEGPSILRIQQVVRGDSAAYFCASSPPVSVTGELFFGEGSRLTVL.

The genes are TRBV5-1 and TRBJ2-7, with a weak D call TRBD1 (6 bases). V lost 2 bases and J lost 2, with 11 bases in between. The CDR3 totals 14 residues. The V gene's germline CDR1 is SGHRS and CDR2 YFSETQ. CDR3 sequence reads: CASSLQGPTYEQYF. CDR3 DNA: TGCGCCAGCAGCTTACAGGGACCGACCTACGAGCAGTACTTC.

The rearrangement joins TRBV5-1 to TRBJ2-5, with D hard to call. With 4 bases removed from V and 3 bases from J, the gap between germline ends came to 4 bases. From germline, CDR1 is SGHRS and CDR2 YFSETQ. CDR3 length: 11 amino acids. CDR3 in amino acids: CASSREETQYF. CDR3 coding DNA: TGCGCCAGCAGCCGGGAAGAGACCCAGTACTTC.